A selection of T cell receptor beta chains follows, all from one sample in a study of CD8 T cells in Susac syndrome. Each CDR3 protein is one row after TCRdb ran MiXCR on the immunoSEQ multiplex PCR reads. Here the sample spans 75,000 to 100,000 distinct CDR3 sequences, about 95% being singletons. Sequencing input: CD8+ T cells from PBMCs. These receptor sequences come from a human donor with Susac syndrome. Each CDR3 is given with its conserved first and last residue. Each record gives: CDR3 protein, CDR3 DNA, V gene, CDR3 length, J gene, clone size, D gene. The D gene is left open where the match is weak. Clone size is shown for a subset of rows, as once, few, many or a class of expanded clone.

CDR3aa: CASSPGLATSYEQYF; CDR3nt: TGTGCCAGCAGCCCTGGACTAGCGACCTCCTACGAGCAGTACTTC; v_gene: TRBV14; len: 15; j_gene: TRBJ2-7; abundance: once; d_gene: TRBD2
CDR3aa: CSAREGPPGPTGNEQFF; CDR3nt: TGCAGTGCTAGAGAGGGCCCGCCGGGGCCAACCGGGAATGAGCAGTTCTTC; v_gene: TRBV20-1; len: 17; j_gene: TRBJ2-1; abundance: -; d_gene: -
CDR3aa: CAWSVLGPRADGYTF; CDR3nt: TGTGCCTGGAGTGTACTGGGACCCCGGGCCGATGGCTACACCTTC; v_gene: TRBV30; len: 15; j_gene: TRBJ1-2; abundance: -; d_gene: -
CDR3aa: CATSANQGARETQYF; CDR3nt: TGTGCCACCAGCGCCAATCAGGGGGCGCGAGAGACCCAGTACTTC; v_gene: TRBV15; len: 15; j_gene: TRBJ2-5; abundance: -; d_gene: TRBD1
CDR3aa: CSGAGGPFRSYNEQFF; CDR3nt: TGCAGCGGAGCGGGAGGGCCTTTTCGTTCCTACAATGAGCAGTTCTTC; v_gene: TRBV29-1; len: 16; j_gene: TRBJ2-1; abundance: -; d_gene: TRBD2
CDR3aa: CASSLVGSTETQYF; CDR3nt: TGTGCCAGCAGCTTAGTAGGCTCGACTGAGACCCAGTACTTC; v_gene: TRBV7-2; len: 14; j_gene: TRBJ2-5; abundance: -; d_gene: -
CDR3aa: CSARLPAANYGYTF; CDR3nt: TGCAGTGCTAGGCTGCCAGCCGCTAACTATGGCTACACCTTC; v_gene: TRBV20-1; len: 14; j_gene: TRBJ1-2; abundance: -; d_gene: -
CDR3aa: CSANPLRDVGEQYF; CDR3nt: TGCAGTGCTAATCCACTCCGGGATGTGGGAGAGCAGTACTTC; v_gene: TRBV20-1; len: 14; j_gene: TRBJ2-7; abundance: once; d_gene: -
CDR3aa: CASSPSVGVQPQHF; CDR3nt: TGTGCCAGCAGCCCATCGGTGGGGGTTCAGCCCCAGCATTTT; v_gene: TRBV9; len: 14; j_gene: TRBJ1-5; abundance: -; d_gene: -
CDR3aa: CASSQGQQGAEAFF; CDR3nt: TGTGCCAGCAGCCAAGGGCAACAGGGAGCTGAAGCTTTCTTT; v_gene: TRBV4-2; len: 14; j_gene: TRBJ1-1; abundance: -; d_gene: -
CDR3aa: CSVTGPLGEQYF; CDR3nt: TGCAGCGTAACCGGGCCCCTAGGGGAGCAGTACTTC; v_gene: TRBV29-1; len: 12; j_gene: TRBJ2-7; abundance: -; d_gene: -
CDR3aa: CASSPTTGVSYNEQFF; CDR3nt: TGTGCCAGCTCACCTACGACAGGAGTGTCCTACAATGAGCAGTTCTTC; v_gene: TRBV18; len: 16; j_gene: TRBJ2-1; abundance: -; d_gene: -
CDR3aa: CASSLASGQQSYEQYF; CDR3nt: TGTGCCAGCAGCTTAGCCTCGGGACAGCAGTCCTACGAGCAGTACTTC; v_gene: TRBV7-8; len: 16; j_gene: TRBJ2-7; abundance: -; d_gene: TRBD1
CDR3aa: CASSQEEGAWGYGYTF; CDR3nt: TGTGCCAGCAGCCAAGAGGAGGGGGCGTGGGGCTATGGCTACACCTTC; v_gene: TRBV3-1; len: 16; j_gene: TRBJ1-2; abundance: -; d_gene: TRBD1
CDR3aa: CASSQDRGGQETQYF; CDR3nt: TGTGCCAGCAGCCAAGATCGGGGCGGGCAAGAGACCCAGTACTTC; v_gene: TRBV4-2; len: 15; j_gene: TRBJ2-5; abundance: -; d_gene: -
CDR3aa: CASSTVSGNEQFF; CDR3nt: TGTGCCAGCAGTACCGTTTCGGGCAATGAGCAGTTCTTC; v_gene: TRBV27; len: 13; j_gene: TRBJ2-1; abundance: -; d_gene: -
CDR3aa: CASSLFARDPTGELFF; CDR3nt: TGTGCCAGCAGCTTATTCGCCCGGGATCCCACCGGGGAGCTGTTTTTT; v_gene: TRBV7-8; len: 16; j_gene: TRBJ2-2; abundance: -; d_gene: -
CDR3aa: CASSQVRQGGNSNQPQHF; CDR3nt: TGCGCCAGCAGCCAAGTTAGACAGGGCGGAAATAGCAATCAGCCCCAGCATTTT; v_gene: TRBV4-3; len: 18; j_gene: TRBJ1-5; abundance: -; d_gene: TRBD1
CDR3aa: CSGWGVAEAFF; CDR3nt: TGCAGCGGCTGGGGGGTCGCTGAAGCTTTCTTT; v_gene: TRBV20-1; len: 11; j_gene: TRBJ1-1; abundance: -; d_gene: -
CDR3aa: CSARPDRGSGANVLTF; CDR3nt: TGCAGTGCTAGACCGGACAGGGGCTCTGGGGCCAACGTCCTGACTTTC; v_gene: TRBV20-1; len: 16; j_gene: TRBJ2-6; abundance: -; d_gene: TRBD1
CDR3aa: CASSFGLQQETQYF; CDR3nt: TGTGCCAGCAGCTTCGGACTCCAACAAGAGACCCAGTACTTC; v_gene: TRBV7-9; len: 14; j_gene: TRBJ2-5; abundance: -; d_gene: -
CDR3aa: CASSPGGWEQFF; CDR3nt: TGTGCCAGCAGCCCAGGGGGCTGGGAGCAGTTCTTC; v_gene: TRBV11-2; len: 12; j_gene: TRBJ2-1; abundance: few; d_gene: TRBD1
CDR3aa: CASIGPGAYNEQFF; CDR3nt: TGTGCCAGTATCGGGCCAGGGGCCTACAATGAGCAGTTCTTC; v_gene: TRBV19; len: 14; j_gene: TRBJ2-1; abundance: -; d_gene: -
CDR3aa: CSAKREGSYEQYF; CDR3nt: TGCAGTGCTAAGCGGGAGGGTTCCTACGAGCAGTACTTC; v_gene: TRBV20-1; len: 13; j_gene: TRBJ2-7; abundance: once; d_gene: TRBD2
CDR3aa: CASSRRDSSYEQYF; CDR3nt: TGTGCCAGCAGTCGCCGGGACAGTTCCTACGAGCAGTACTTC; v_gene: TRBV11-1; len: 14; j_gene: TRBJ2-7; abundance: -; d_gene: TRBD1
CDR3aa: CASSSRQVPYEQYF; CDR3nt: TGTGCCAGCAGCTCGAGACAGGTACCCTACGAGCAGTACTTC; v_gene: TRBV7-9; len: 14; j_gene: TRBJ2-7; abundance: -; d_gene: -
CDR3aa: CASSLEASGPNEQFF; CDR3nt: TGCGCCAGCAGCTTGGAGGCTAGCGGGCCTAATGAGCAGTTCTTC; v_gene: TRBV5-1; len: 15; j_gene: TRBJ2-1; abundance: once; d_gene: TRBD2
CDR3aa: CASSPLAASTDTQYF; CDR3nt: TGTGCCAGCAGTCCCCTGGCAGCTAGCACAGATACGCAGTATTTT; v_gene: TRBV3-1; len: 15; j_gene: TRBJ2-3; abundance: once; d_gene: -
CDR3aa: CATSSTNEKLFF; CDR3nt: TGTGCCACCTCTTCAACTAATGAAAAACTGTTTTTT; v_gene: TRBV28; len: 12; j_gene: TRBJ1-4; abundance: -; d_gene: -
CDR3aa: CASSIEGYEQYF; CDR3nt: TGTGCCAGCAGCATTGAGGGCTACGAGCAGTACTTC; v_gene: TRBV7-9; len: 12; j_gene: TRBJ2-7; abundance: once; d_gene: -
CDR3aa: CASSLRTRAKNIQYF; CDR3nt: TGTGCCAGCAGTTTACGGACACGAGCCAAAAACATTCAGTACTTC; v_gene: TRBV28; len: 15; j_gene: TRBJ2-4; abundance: -; d_gene: -
CDR3aa: CSAPDGGAGEQYF; CDR3nt: TGCAGTGCCCCAGACGGGGGGGCGGGAGAGCAGTACTTC; v_gene: TRBV20-1; len: 13; j_gene: TRBJ2-7; abundance: -; d_gene: TRBD2
CDR3aa: CASVSGPSTTKETQYF; CDR3nt: TGTGCCAGCGTATCGGGGCCAAGTACAACTAAAGAGACCCAGTACTTC; v_gene: TRBV5-6; len: 16; j_gene: TRBJ2-5; abundance: -; d_gene: -
CDR3aa: CASTSGSGQGRSGANVLTF; CDR3nt: TGTGCCAGCACCTCGGGGTCCGGACAGGGACGTTCTGGGGCCAACGTCCTGACTTTC; v_gene: TRBV2; len: 19; j_gene: TRBJ2-6; abundance: -; d_gene: TRBD1
CDR3aa: CAWSGGVIGYTF; CDR3nt: TGTGCCTGGAGTGGAGGGGTGATTGGCTACACCTTC; v_gene: TRBV30; len: 12; j_gene: TRBJ1-2; abundance: -; d_gene: -
CDR3aa: CASSFGLVGNEQFF; CDR3nt: TGTGCCAGCAGTTTCGGACTGGTTGGCAATGAGCAGTTCTTC; v_gene: TRBV27; len: 14; j_gene: TRBJ2-1; abundance: -; d_gene: -
CDR3aa: CASSTTTGGAEEQYF; CDR3nt: TGTGCCAGTAGCACCACGACAGGGGGGGCAGAAGAGCAGTACTTC; v_gene: TRBV19; len: 15; j_gene: TRBJ2-7; abundance: -; d_gene: TRBD1
CDR3aa: CASSYITGELFF; CDR3nt: TGTGCCAGCAGTTACATAACCGGGGAGCTGTTTTTT; v_gene: TRBV27; len: 12; j_gene: TRBJ2-2; abundance: -; d_gene: -
CDR3aa: CATASDRDSYNEQFF; CDR3nt: TGTGCCACCGCTAGCGATCGCGACTCCTACAATGAGCAGTTCTTC; v_gene: TRBV15; len: 15; j_gene: TRBJ2-1; abundance: -; d_gene: -
CDR3aa: CSARWRREVYNEQFF; CDR3nt: TGCAGTGCTAGATGGCGACGGGAGGTCTACAATGAGCAGTTCTTC; v_gene: TRBV20-1; len: 15; j_gene: TRBJ2-1; abundance: -; d_gene: TRBD2
CDR3aa: CASSVGLRRSSSTDTQYF; CDR3nt: TGTGCCAGCAGCGTAGGTTTGAGAAGATCTTCTAGCACAGATACGCAGTATTTT; v_gene: TRBV9; len: 18; j_gene: TRBJ2-3; abundance: -; d_gene: -
CDR3aa: CATSSFNTEAFF; CDR3nt: TGTGCCACCAGCAGCTTTAACACTGAAGCTTTCTTT; v_gene: TRBV15; len: 12; j_gene: TRBJ1-1; abundance: -; d_gene: -
CDR3aa: CASSAWTDTQYF; CDR3nt: TGTGCCAGCAGCGCATGGACAGATACGCAGTATTTT; v_gene: TRBV9; len: 12; j_gene: TRBJ2-3; abundance: -; d_gene: -
CDR3aa: CSVRTRGDYEQYF; CDR3nt: TGCAGTGTTCGGACTAGGGGGGACTACGAGCAGTACTTC; v_gene: TRBV20-1; len: 13; j_gene: TRBJ2-7; abundance: once; d_gene: -
CDR3aa: CASSWSSYEQYF; CDR3nt: TGTGCCAGCAGTTGGAGCTCCTACGAGCAGTACTTC; v_gene: TRBV28; len: 12; j_gene: TRBJ2-7; abundance: -; d_gene: -
CDR3aa: CASSFSPTEAFF; CDR3nt: TGTGCCAGCAGTTTTAGCCCAACTGAAGCTTTCTTT; v_gene: TRBV12-3/TRBV12-4; len: 12; j_gene: TRBJ1-1; abundance: -; d_gene: -
CDR3aa: CASSSSRSSYNEQFF; CDR3nt: TGTGCCAGCAGTTCAAGCAGGAGCTCCTACAATGAGCAGTTCTTC; v_gene: TRBV28; len: 15; j_gene: TRBJ2-1; abundance: -; d_gene: -
CDR3aa: CSVEDPGVPYNEQFF; CDR3nt: TGCAGCGTTGAGGACCCGGGGGTCCCTTACAATGAGCAGTTCTTC; v_gene: TRBV29-1; len: 15; j_gene: TRBJ2-1; abundance: -; d_gene: -
CDR3aa: CAWSNEAHEQYF; CDR3nt: TGTGCCTGGAGTAATGAGGCCCACGAGCAGTACTTC; v_gene: TRBV30; len: 12; j_gene: TRBJ2-7; abundance: -; d_gene: -
CDR3aa: CASRGELYEQYF; CDR3nt: TGCGCCAGCAGGGGGGAACTCTACGAGCAGTACTTC; v_gene: TRBV5-1; len: 12; j_gene: TRBJ2-7; abundance: -; d_gene: -
CDR3aa: CASRPGGNQPQHF; CDR3nt: TGTGCCAGTCGCCCCGGGGGTAATCAGCCCCAGCATTTT; v_gene: TRBV19; len: 13; j_gene: TRBJ1-5; abundance: -; d_gene: -
CDR3aa: CSADTGERAYEQYF; CDR3nt: TGCAGTGCCGACACCGGAGAAAGGGCCTACGAGCAGTACTTC; v_gene: TRBV20-1; len: 14; j_gene: TRBJ2-7; abundance: -; d_gene: -
CDR3aa: CASSQDTYGEQYF; CDR3nt: TGTGCCAGCAGCCAGGACACCTACGGCGAGCAGTACTTC; v_gene: TRBV14; len: 13; j_gene: TRBJ2-7; abundance: -; d_gene: -
CDR3aa: CASTSSGSYEQYF; CDR3nt: TGTGCCAGCACCTCTAGCGGATCCTACGAGCAGTACTTC; v_gene: TRBV7-6; len: 13; j_gene: TRBJ2-7; abundance: -; d_gene: TRBD2
CDR3aa: CASLDGSYGYTF; CDR3nt: TGTGCCAGCCTGGACGGGAGCTATGGCTACACCTTC; v_gene: TRBV6-5; len: 12; j_gene: TRBJ1-2; abundance: -; d_gene: -
CDR3aa: CASGFLVNEQFF; CDR3nt: TGTGCTAGTGGTTTTCTAGTCAATGAGCAGTTCTTC; v_gene: TRBV12-5; len: 12; j_gene: TRBJ2-1; abundance: -; d_gene: -
CDR3aa: CASSLWGEGNEQFF; CDR3nt: TGTGCCAGCAGCTTGTGGGGAGAGGGCAATGAGCAGTTCTTC; v_gene: TRBV13; len: 14; j_gene: TRBJ2-1; abundance: once; d_gene: -
CDR3aa: CASSSSGSVLGQYF; CDR3nt: TGTGCCAGCAGTTCTAGCGGGAGCGTCTTGGGGCAGTACTTC; v_gene: TRBV27; len: 14; j_gene: TRBJ2-7; abundance: -; d_gene: TRBD2